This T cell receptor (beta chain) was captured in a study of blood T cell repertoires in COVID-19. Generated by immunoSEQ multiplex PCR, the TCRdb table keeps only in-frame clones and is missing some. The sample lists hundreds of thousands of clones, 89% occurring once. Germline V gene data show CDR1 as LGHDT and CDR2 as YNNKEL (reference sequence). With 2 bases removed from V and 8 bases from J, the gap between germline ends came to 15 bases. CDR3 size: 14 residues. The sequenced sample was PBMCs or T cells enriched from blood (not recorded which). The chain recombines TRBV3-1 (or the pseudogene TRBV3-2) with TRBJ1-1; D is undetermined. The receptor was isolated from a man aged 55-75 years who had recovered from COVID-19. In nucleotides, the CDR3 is TGTGCCAGCAGCCAATGGAGGGCGAAACAGGAAGCTTTCTTT. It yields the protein CASSQWRAKQEAFF.